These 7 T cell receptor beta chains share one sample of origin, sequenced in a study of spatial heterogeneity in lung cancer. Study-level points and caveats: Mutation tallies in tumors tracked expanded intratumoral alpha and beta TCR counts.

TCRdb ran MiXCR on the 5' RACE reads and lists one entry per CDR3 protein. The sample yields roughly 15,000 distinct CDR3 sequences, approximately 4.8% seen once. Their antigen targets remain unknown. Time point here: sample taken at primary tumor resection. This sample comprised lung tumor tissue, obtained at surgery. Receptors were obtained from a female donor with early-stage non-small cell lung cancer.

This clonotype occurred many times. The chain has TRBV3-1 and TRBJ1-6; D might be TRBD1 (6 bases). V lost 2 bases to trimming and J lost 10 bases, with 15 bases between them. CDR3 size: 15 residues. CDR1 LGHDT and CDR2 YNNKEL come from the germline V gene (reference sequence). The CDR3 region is CASSQSGMGGSPLHF. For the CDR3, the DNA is TGTGCCAGCAGCCAATCAGGAATGGGGGGCTCACCCCTCCACTTT.

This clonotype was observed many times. CDR3 sequence reads: CASSEAGQGEQYF. The CDR3 DNA sequence: TGTGCCAGCAGTGAAGCGGGACAAGGCGAGCAGTACTTC. The chain links TRBV6-1 to TRBJ2-7, with D perhaps TRBD1 (6 bases). The V gene lost 0 bases and the J gene lost 6 bases, with 9 bases spanning the gap. CDR3 length: 13 residues. Per germline, CDR1 MNHNS and CDR2 SASEGT.

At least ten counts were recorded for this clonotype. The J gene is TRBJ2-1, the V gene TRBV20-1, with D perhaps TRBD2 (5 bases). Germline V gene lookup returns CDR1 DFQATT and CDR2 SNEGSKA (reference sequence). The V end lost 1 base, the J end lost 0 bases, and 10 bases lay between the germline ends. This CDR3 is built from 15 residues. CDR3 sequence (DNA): TGCAGTGCTAGAGGGGGAGAGAGCTCCTACAATGAGCAGTTCTTC. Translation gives CSARGGESSYNEQFF.

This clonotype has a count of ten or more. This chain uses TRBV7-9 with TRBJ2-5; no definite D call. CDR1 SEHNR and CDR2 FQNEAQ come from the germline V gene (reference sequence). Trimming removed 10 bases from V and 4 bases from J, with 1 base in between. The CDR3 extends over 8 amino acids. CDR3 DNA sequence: TGTGCCATAGAGACCCAGTACTTC. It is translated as CAIETQYF.

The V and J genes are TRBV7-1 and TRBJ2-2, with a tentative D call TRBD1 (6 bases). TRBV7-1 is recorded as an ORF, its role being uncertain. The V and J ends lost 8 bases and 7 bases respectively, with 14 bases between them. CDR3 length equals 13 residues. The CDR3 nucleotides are TGTGCCAGCGGGGCGAGGGGGTTCGGGGAGCTGTTTTTT. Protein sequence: CASGARGFGELFF.

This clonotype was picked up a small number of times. The CDR3 sequence: CASSPKGYYGYTF. CDR3 coding DNA: TGTGCCAGCAGTCCCAAGGGGTACTATGGCTACACCTTC. V and J are TRBV12-3 or TRBV12-4 and TRBJ1-2; possibly TRBD1 for D (5 bases). V gave up 5 bases and J gave up 3 bases, with 10 bases separating them. This CDR3 has 13 residues.

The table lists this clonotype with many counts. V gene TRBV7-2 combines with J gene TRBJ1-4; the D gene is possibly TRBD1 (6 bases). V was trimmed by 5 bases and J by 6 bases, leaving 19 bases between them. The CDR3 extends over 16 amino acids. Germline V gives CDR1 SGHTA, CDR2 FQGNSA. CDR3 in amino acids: CASSHTRGGRDEKLFF. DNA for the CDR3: TGTGCCAGCAGCCACACTAGGGGGGGGCGCGATGAAAAACTGTTTTTT.